This T cell receptor (beta chain) was identified during a study of T cells in localized non-small cell lung cancer (dated by TCRdb to 2019 to 2021). Concerning the study at large: The study analyzed T cell repertoires of roughly 220 early-stage NSCLC patients, comparing tumors and uninvolved tumor-adjacent lungs. All 240 or so NSCLC patients in the cohort were treatment-naive and had localized lung tumors that were resected. Of the NSCLC patients, fewer than 150 were male and around 97 were female, and the mean age was approximately 66 years.

About this clone: Its antigen remains unidentified. No much larger clone is present one base from it, and per-base qualities are unavailable.

Inclusive of the bounding cysteine and phenylalanine, the CDR3 is 13 residues long. Just the 39-base CDR3 DNA is kept, in frame starting at base 1. The germline V gene provides CDR1 SQVTM and CDR2 ANQGSEA. V is clipped by 7 bases and J by 0 bases, and the sequence between their germline boundaries is 12 bases long. What the study reported, not specific to this receptor: Of the top 100 tumor clones, a median of about 53 were detected in paired uninvolved adjacent lung; over 25 were also among that lung's top 100. The highest T cell clonality was observed in uninvolved tumor-adjacent lung, where clonality exceeded that of tumor, suggesting that antigenic responses were more focused in uninvolved tumor-adjacent lung. Longer overall survival was associated with higher blood T cell density, whereas shorter survival was associated with higher adjacent-lung clonality. Multi-region tumor sequencing was not performed, so intratumor heterogeneity could not be excluded. Because of the exploratory design, TCR variables were selected using unadjusted p-values without false-discovery rate correction.

The immunoSEQ Assay was used to sequence TCR beta CDR3 regions from DNA. As for the original processing: To compute T cell density, TCR beta template counts were normalized to usable DNA, which was estimated by amplifying housekeeping genes. The preseqR package was used to estimate richness by extrapolating to 400,000 templates for PBMC samples and to 120,000 templates for tissue samples. Clonality was calculated as one minus Pielou's evenness. Tissue-enriched TCRs were identified by differential abundance testing using productive amino-acid clonotypes, minimum total count 5 and alpha 0.1. The Jaccard Index and the Morisita Overlap Index were used to measure repertoire overlap between compartments. GLIPH clustered TCR beta CDR3s with public tetramer-defined viral CDR3s; viral motifs required at least three viral sequences plus V-gene enrichment. What TCRdb holds here is the immuneACCESS table cut down to in-frame rearrangements. Part of the clones is not present; checked against another copy, under half of the missing clones reflect an unresolved V gene, and the others are unexplained. The DNA gave D and trimming, while V, J and clone size come from that table. This sample comprises over a thousand clones, 20% to 25% of them detected only once. The top ten constitute around 12% of the sample.

At diagnosis, peripheral blood, uninvolved tumor-adjacent lung and tumor were collected and were preserved as a mix of fresh-frozen and FFPE material. Recombination connected TRBV29-1 to TRBJ1-1; no D gene is confidently identified. The TCR was taken from a male donor at least 60 years old with stage II lung adenocarcinoma. The specimen was lung tumor tissue, collected before any cancer treatment. This receptor has the CDR3 CSGLSDLNTEAFF. The sequenced DNA is TGCAGCGGTTTGAGCGACTTGAACACTGAAGCTTTCTTT.